Sequencing of this T cell receptor (beta chain) was carried out in a study of cytomegalovirus exposure and HLA in healthy donors. Germline values: CDR1 LGHNT, CDR2 FRNRAP. The CDR3 totals 13 residues. Trimming removed 5 bases at V and 7 bases at J, with 11 bases between. Libraries were prepared by immunoSEQ multiplex PCR; TCRdb keeps only in-frame clonotypes and omits some of them. The sample lists about 120,000 clones, around nine tenths seen once, with approximately 4.5% in the top ten. The sequencing sample was made of PBMCs. The J gene is TRBJ2-2, the V gene TRBV12-5; no clear D gene. This receptor was identified in a man between 18 and 29 years old in good health and CMV-seropositive. The DNA of the CDR3 is TGTGCTAGTGGTCCAAGCGACGGCGGGGAGCTGTTTTTT. Its protein product is CASGPSDGGELFF.